Each of the 14 T cell receptor beta chains below was sequenced from the same sample in a study of T cells in Graves' hyperthyroidism and ophthalmopathy. The source material, RNA transcripts, was used to amplify TCR beta CDR3 regions. HTBI primers were employed in a first-round RT-PCR of the TCR CDR3. TCRdb ran MiXCR on the multiplex PCR reads and lists one entry per CDR3 protein. This table holds 300,000 to 450,000 distinct CDR3 sequences, 20% to 25% found once. Sequenced: blood. These receptors were obtained from a man in his fifties or sixties with Graves' hyperthyroidism.

This clonotype was found a few times. The chain has TRBV3-1 and TRBJ1-6, with D tentatively TRBD1 (6 bases). The CDR3 totals 15 residues. Trimming took off 5 bases at V and 7 bases at J, with 15 bases between the two ends. Germline V gene sequence: CDR1 LGHDT, CDR2 YNNKEL (reference sequence). Here the CDR3 reads CASSTRPGANSPLHF. The CDR3 DNA sequence: TGTGCCAGCAGCACCAGACCAGGGGCAAATTCACCCCTCCACTTT. The full variable domain, its missing parts supplied by reference TRBV3-1 and TRBJ1-6, is DTAVSQTPKYLVTQMGNDKSIKCEQNLGHDTMYWYKQDSKKFLKIMFSYNNKELIINETVPNRFSPKSPDKAHLNLHINSLELGDSAVYFCASSTRPGANSPLHFGNGTRLTVT.

This clonotype was picked up many times. CDR3 in amino acids: CASSLDGMGGYEQYF. The CDR3 nucleotides read TGTGCCAGCAGCTTAGATGGTATGGGGGGCTACGAGCAGTACTTC. V usage is TRBV7-9 and J usage is TRBJ2-7; D is perhaps TRBD2 (6 bases). Germline V gene data show CDR1 as SEHNR and CDR2 as FQNEAQ (reference sequence). The CDR3 has 15 amino acids. Deletions cut 1 base from V and 3 bases from J, with 13 bases between.

Comments on this clonotype: A much larger clone is a single base away; this may be a read error. This rearrangement joins TRBV11-2 to TRBJ2-7, with TRBD2 as a possible D gene (5 bases). This CDR3 contains 14 residues. V lost 1 base and J 7 bases, leaving 14 bases between the germline ends. Germline V lookup: CDR1 SGHAT, CDR2 FQNNGV. CDR3 sequence reads: CASSLVGVTSEQYF. The CDR3 coding sequence is TGTGCCAGCAGCTTAGTCGGGGTAACTAGTGAGCAGTACTTC.

The chain carries TRBV27 and TRBJ1-2; D is unclear. Looked up from germline, CDR1 is MNHEY and CDR2 is SMNVEV (reference sequence). V was cut by 3 bases and J by 10 bases, with 15 bases left in between. CDR3 length equals 13 residues. CDR3 nucleotides: TGTGCCAGCAGTTTCGACCCGAGGAATGACTACACCTTC. Translation gives CASSFDPRNDYTF.

This clonotype has ten or more counts. This rearrangement joins TRBV6-1 to TRBJ2-3; 9 bases are shared with TRBD2. The CDR3 contains 18 residues. V gave up 5 bases and J gave up 10 bases; unmatched junction bases: 22. Germline V lookup: CDR1 MNHNS, CDR2 SASEGT. The CDR3 DNA sequence: TGTGCCAGCAGTACCCCTAGGGCTCCTAGCGGGGATGCAAGGGCGCAGTATTTT. Protein: CASSTPRAPSGDARAQYF.

The gene calls are TRBV24-1 and TRBJ1-1, with D maybe TRBD1 (5 bases). The CDR3 length is 13 residues. Germline CDR1 KGHDR, CDR2 SFDVKD. V shed 9 bases and J shed 4 bases, with 14 bases lying between them. The CDR3 nucleotides are TGTGCCACCGCGGACGGCGGGGGCACTGAAGCTTTCTTT. This sequence encodes CATADGGGTEAFF.

This clonotype was seen repeatedly, ten times or more. The J gene is TRBJ1-1, the V gene TRBV29-1; maybe TRBD1 (5 bases). The CDR3 loop spans 14 amino acids. From germline, CDR1 is SQVTM and CDR2 ANQGSEA. Deletions cut 2 bases from V and 1 base from J, with 11 bases between. CDR3 in amino acids: CSVERGTANTEAFF. The DNA of the CDR3 is TGCAGCGTTGAAAGAGGGACTGCGAACACTGAAGCTTTCTTT.

The sample holds many counts of this clonotype. This rearrangement joins TRBV3-1 to TRBJ2-7; perhaps TRBD2 as D (6 bases). The CDR3 contains 15 residues. The germline gives CDR1 LGHDT, CDR2 YNNKEL (reference sequence). Trimming removed 1 base at V and 3 bases at J, with 13 bases between. CDR3 sequence (DNA): TGTGCCAGCAGCCAAGGTACGGGAGTAGGCTACGAGCAGTACTTC. Translation: CASSQGTGVGYEQYF.

This clonotype was observed a handful of times. The chain links TRBV5-1 to TRBJ1-2; tentative D call: TRBD1 (6 bases). CDR3 length: 14 amino acids. From germline, CDR1 is SGHRS and CDR2 YFSETQ. V shed 1 base and J shed 2 bases, with 9 bases lying between them. The CDR3 DNA is TGCGCCAGCAGCTTGTCCCAGGGGAACTATGGCTACACCTTC. Its translation is CASSLSQGNYGYTF.

This clonotype was seen at least ten times. This chain links TRBV18 with TRBJ1-2; D unclear. The CDR3 sequence is 13 residues long. Germline V gives CDR1 KGHSH, CDR2 LQKENI. The V gene lost 2 bases and the J gene lost 2 bases, with 6 bases spanning the gap. The DNA for the CDR3 is TGTGCCAGCTCACCATCCGAGAACTATGGCTACACCTTC. Its translation: CASSPSENYGYTF.

As concerns this clonotype: This could be a read error, since a much larger clone is one nucleotide away. The chain links TRBV10-3 to TRBJ2-7; 11 bases are shared with TRBD1. Germline trimming cut 5 bases from V and 3 bases from J; bases unmatched to any gene: 3. The CDR3 spans 14 residues. Per germline, CDR1 ENHRY and CDR2 SYGVKD. CDR3 nucleotides: TGTGCCATCAGTTCCGGGACAGGGGGCTACGAGCAGTACTTC. Its protein is CAISSGTGGYEQYF.

Only a few counts were recorded for this clonotype. The chain carries TRBV10-3 and TRBJ2-3; 7 bases agree with TRBD2. CDR3 length: 16 residues. The junction had 6 bases not matched to a gene; V was cut back by 0 bases and J by 3 bases. Germline V gene lookup returns CDR1 ENHRY and CDR2 SYGVKD. The DNA of the CDR3 is TGTGCCATCAGTGAGTCGAGGACTAGTCTGACAGATACGCAGTATTTT. The encoded protein is CAISESRTSLTDTQYF.

In its sample, this clonotype was seen a few times. This chain uses TRBV30 with TRBJ1-2, with no clear D. In germline, CDR1 is GTSNPN, CDR2 SVGIG (reference sequence). The ends were cut back, 1 base at V and 5 bases at J, with 5 bases in the middle. CDR3 length: 11 residues. The CDR3 loop is CAWSAQYGYTF. CDR3 in DNA: TGTGCCTGGAGTGCGCAATATGGCTACACCTTC.

This clonotype was recorded at least ten times. The rearrangement links TRBV2 to TRBJ2-3, with D possibly TRBD1 on 6 matching bases. V lost 8 bases and J lost 6, with 15 bases in between. The CDR3 loop spans 13 amino acids. From germline, CDR1 is SNHLY and CDR2 FYNNEI. The chain's CDR3 is CASGGTHADTQYF. The CDR3 DNA sequence: TGTGCCAGCGGGGGCACCCACGCGGATACGCAGTATTTT.